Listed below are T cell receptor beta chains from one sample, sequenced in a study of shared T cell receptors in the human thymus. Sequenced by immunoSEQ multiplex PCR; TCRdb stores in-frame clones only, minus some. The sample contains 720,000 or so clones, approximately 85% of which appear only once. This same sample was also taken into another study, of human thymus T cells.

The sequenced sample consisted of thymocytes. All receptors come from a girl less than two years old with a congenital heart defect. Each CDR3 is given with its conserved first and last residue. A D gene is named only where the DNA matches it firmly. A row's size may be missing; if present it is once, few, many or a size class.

CDR3aa: CASLPGHPSGGTEAFF
CDR3nt: TGTGCCAGCCTTCCGGGACACCCTTCAGGAGGCACTGAAGCTTTCTTT
d_gene: -
abundance: -
j_gene: TRBJ1-1
v_gene: TRBV27

CDR3aa: CSVGDPRLSGYEQYF
CDR3nt: TGCAGCGTCGGGGATCCCAGGTTGAGTGGCTACGAGCAGTACTTC
d_gene: -
abundance: -
j_gene: TRBJ2-7
v_gene: TRBV29-1

CDR3aa: CASGSLTSISGNTIYF
CDR3nt: TGTGCTAGTGGGTCCCTGACATCAATCTCTGGAAACACCATATATTTT
d_gene: -
abundance: -
j_gene: TRBJ1-3
v_gene: TRBV12-5

CDR3aa: CASSPSRHHRFMNTEAFF
CDR3nt: TGTGCCAGCAGTCCGAGTCGGCACCACAGGTTTATGAACACTGAAGCTTTCTTT
d_gene: -
abundance: -
j_gene: TRBJ1-1
v_gene: TRBV27

CDR3aa: CASSPTGGKKNEAFF
CDR3nt: TGTGCCAGCAGTCCGACAGGGGGAAAAAAGAATGAAGCTTTCTTT
d_gene: TRBD1
abundance: -
j_gene: TRBJ1-1
v_gene: TRBV27

CDR3aa: CASSLVTESGYTF
CDR3nt: TGCGCCAGCAGCTTGGTAACAGAATCTGGCTACACCTTC
d_gene: -
abundance: -
j_gene: TRBJ1-2
v_gene: TRBV5-1

CDR3aa: CASSLDLGAGGTDTQYF
CDR3nt: TGTGCCAGCAGCTTAGACCTGGGGGCGGGGGGCACAGATACGCAGTATTTT
d_gene: -
abundance: -
j_gene: TRBJ2-3
v_gene: TRBV7-8

CDR3aa: CASSQIPGELFF
CDR3nt: TGTGCTAGCAGCCAAATTCCCGGGGAGCTGTTTTTT
d_gene: -
abundance: -
j_gene: TRBJ2-2
v_gene: TRBV7-7

CDR3aa: CASSRRYRGTEAFF
CDR3nt: TGTGCCAGCAGCAGACGATACAGGGGGACTGAAGCTTTCTTT
d_gene: TRBD1
abundance: -
j_gene: TRBJ1-1
v_gene: TRBV5-5

CDR3aa: CAMGTSGGADTQYF
CDR3nt: TGTGCCATGGGGACTAGCGGGGGCGCAGATACGCAGTATTTT
d_gene: TRBD2
abundance: -
j_gene: TRBJ2-3
v_gene: TRBV6-1

CDR3aa: CASSPTSGGPWEQYF
CDR3nt: TGTGCCAGCAGCCCGACTAGCGGGGGCCCTTGGGAGCAGTACTTC
d_gene: TRBD2
abundance: few
j_gene: TRBJ2-7
v_gene: TRBV27

CDR3aa: CASSQAQGGTEAFF
CDR3nt: TGTGCCAGCAGCCAAGCCCAGGGGGGCACTGAAGCTTTCTTT
d_gene: TRBD1
abundance: -
j_gene: TRBJ1-1
v_gene: TRBV14

CDR3aa: CASSPRQRYNEQFF
CDR3nt: TGTGCCAGCAGCCCCCGACAGAGGTACAATGAGCAGTTCTTC
d_gene: -
abundance: -
j_gene: TRBJ2-1
v_gene: TRBV14

CDR3aa: CASSEDPGQSSYNEQFF
CDR3nt: TGTGCCAGCAGTGAAGACCCGGGACAGAGCTCCTACAATGAGCAGTTCTTC
d_gene: TRBD1
abundance: -
j_gene: TRBJ2-1
v_gene: TRBV6-1

CDR3aa: CASTIGVGHVTNEKLFF
CDR3nt: TGTGCCAGTACCATTGGAGTTGGACATGTGACTAATGAAAAACTGTTTTTT
d_gene: -
abundance: once
j_gene: TRBJ1-4
v_gene: TRBV19

CDR3aa: CASSLFGGVDEQYF
CDR3nt: TGTGCCAGCAGCTTATTCGGGGGGGTAGACGAGCAGTACTTC
d_gene: TRBD2
abundance: once
j_gene: TRBJ2-7
v_gene: TRBV7-9

CDR3aa: CASSFLKGQGSSYEQYF
CDR3nt: TGCGCCAGCAGCTTCCTCAAAGGACAGGGGAGCTCCTACGAGCAGTACTTC
d_gene: TRBD1
abundance: once
j_gene: TRBJ2-7
v_gene: TRBV5-1

CDR3aa: CASSQAPIFLPQHF
CDR3nt: TGCGCCAGCAGTCAAGCCCCAATTTTTTTGCCCCAGCATTTT
d_gene: -
abundance: -
j_gene: TRBJ1-5
v_gene: TRBV4-1

CDR3aa: CASSQNRGPYEQYF
CDR3nt: TGCGCCAGCAGCCAGAACAGGGGCCCCTACGAGCAGTACTTC
d_gene: TRBD1
abundance: -
j_gene: TRBJ2-7
v_gene: TRBV5-1

CDR3aa: CASSLEQYVDYGYTF
CDR3nt: TGTGCCAGCAGCTTAGAACAGTACGTGGACTATGGCTACACCTTC
d_gene: -
abundance: once
j_gene: TRBJ1-2
v_gene: TRBV7-2

CDR3aa: CASSSMTGKETQYF
CDR3nt: TGTGCCAGCAGCTCTATGACAGGGAAAGAGACCCAGTACTTC
d_gene: TRBD1
abundance: -
j_gene: TRBJ2-5
v_gene: TRBV5-6

CDR3aa: CASSLKGDDEQYF
CDR3nt: TGTGCCAGCAGTTTAAAGGGGGACGACGAGCAGTACTTC
d_gene: -
abundance: -
j_gene: TRBJ2-7
v_gene: TRBV27